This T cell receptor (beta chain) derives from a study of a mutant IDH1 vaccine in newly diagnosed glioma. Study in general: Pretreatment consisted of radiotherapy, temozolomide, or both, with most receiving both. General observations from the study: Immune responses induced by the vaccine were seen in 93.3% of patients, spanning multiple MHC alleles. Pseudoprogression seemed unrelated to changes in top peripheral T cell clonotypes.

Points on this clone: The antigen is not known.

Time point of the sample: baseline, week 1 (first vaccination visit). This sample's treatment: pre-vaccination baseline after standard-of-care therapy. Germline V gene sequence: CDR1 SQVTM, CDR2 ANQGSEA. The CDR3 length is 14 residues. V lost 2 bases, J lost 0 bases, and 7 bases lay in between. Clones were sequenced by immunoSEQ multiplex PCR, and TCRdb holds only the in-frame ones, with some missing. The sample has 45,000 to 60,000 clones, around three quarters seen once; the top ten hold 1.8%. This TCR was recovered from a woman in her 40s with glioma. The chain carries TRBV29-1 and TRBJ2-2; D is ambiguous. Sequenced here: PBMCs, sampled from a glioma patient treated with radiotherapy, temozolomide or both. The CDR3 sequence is CSVEKGANTGELFF. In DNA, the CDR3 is TGCAGCGTTGAAAAGGGCGCGAACACCGGGGAGCTGTTTTTT.